This TCR beta chain was retrieved from a study of blood T cell repertoires in COVID-19. As for the study in general: COVID-19 samples from acute and convalescent phases originated in the United States, Italy and Spain.

The CDR3 totals 13 residues. V was trimmed by 6 bases and J by 1 base, leaving 9 bases between them. Germline V gives CDR1 SNHLY, CDR2 FYNNEI. Study processing details: Reference gene primer amplification yielded estimated nucleated cell counts. Sequencing used immunoSEQ multiplex PCR; TCRdb keeps in-frame clones, though not all of them. The V and J calls and clone size come from that table; D and trimming were worked out from the DNA. This repertoire shows 40,000 to 55,000 clones, 60% to 80% found once; its top ten account for about 6.1%. Participant reports of clinical history set cohort assignment.

The material sequenced was PBMCs or T cells enriched from blood (not recorded which). This receptor was obtained from a woman between 50 and 59 years old with acute COVID-19. The chain couples TRBV2 to TRBJ1-1; perhaps TRBD1 as D (5 bases). In nucleotides, the CDR3 is TGTGCCAGCAGGACAGCGAGGAACACTGAAGCTTTCTTT. Translated: CASRTARNTEAFF.